What follows describes a single TCR beta chain. Germline CDR1 and CDR2: LNHDA and SQIVND (reference sequence). V dropped 7 bases and J dropped 4 bases, with 10 bases sitting between them. The CDR3 sequence is 13 residues long. This sample is part of a study of cytotoxic CD8 clonotypes in ibrutinib-treated CLL. Study-wide background: The patients comprised 10 to 12 relapsed/refractory and some 15 treatment-naive cases, roughly 18 IGHV unmutated.

TCRdb keeps only in-frame clones here, not all; method: immunoSEQ multiplex PCR. Among roughly 160,000 clones listed, roughly 77% were seen once. The chain couples TRBV19 to TRBJ1-4; D unresolved. The TCR sequence derives from a human donor with chronic lymphocytic leukemia. Sequencing used PBMCs, obtained after 12 months of ibrutinib treatment. In nucleotides, the CDR3 is TGTGCCAGTAACGGGCAGCGTAATGAAAAACTGTTTTTT. It is translated as CASNGQRNEKLFF.